This T cell receptor (beta chain) comes out of a study of T cells after yellow fever vaccination. Germline V gene sequence: CDR1 SGHRS, CDR2 YFSETQ. This CDR3 spans 16 amino acids. The trim removed 2 bases at V and 1 base at J, leaving 7 bases unmatched. TCRdb redid the calling of the 5' RACE reads with MiXCR, one entry per CDR3 protein. The sample includes fewer than 650,000 distinct CDR3 sequences, 20% to 25% of them seen just once. The source of this sequence is a man aged 18 to 30 who received the YFV17D yellow fever vaccine. The chain carries TRBV5-1 and TRBJ2-5; 8 positions match TRBD2. The sample in question was PBMCs, obtained roughly 23 days after the first yellow fever vaccination. CDR3 bases: TGCGCCAGCAGCTTTGGGGAGCGGGGGTCCCAAGAGACCCAGTACTTC. Protein product: CASSFGERGSQETQYF. The full variable domain, rest sourced from reference TRBV5-1 and TRBJ2-5, is KAGVTQTPRYLIKTRGQQVTLSCSPISGHRSVSWYQQTPGQGLQFLFEYFSETQRNKGNFPGRFSGRQFSNSRSEMNVSTLELGDSALYLCASSFGERGSQETQYFGPGTRLLVL.